What follows are 29 T cell receptor beta chains derived from one specimen sequenced in a study of regulatory T cells in long-lasting Graves disease. As for time point: newly diagnosed GD, antithyroid drugs for less than 3 months. Generation of the TCR library employed RNA extracted from PBMCs. Both iRepertoire HTBI primers and Arm-PCR of CDR3 regions were used to build the TCR beta libraries. TCRdb independently ran MiXCR on the multiplex PCR reads; one entry per CDR3 protein. The table lists about 360,000 distinct CDR3 sequences, roughly 15% of them singletons. The data were also submitted as part of a second study, on T cells in Graves' hyperthyroidism and ophthalmopathy.

Sample: peripheral blood mononuclear cells (PBMCs), taken at new diagnosis, from a patient treated with antithyroid drugs. These TCRs come from a woman aged 18-29 years with Graves disease.

In this sample, this clonotype turned up many times. The V call is TRBV11-2, the J call TRBJ2-7; the match to TRBD2 covers 7 bases. The CDR3 sequence is 13 residues long. The trim removed 4 bases at V and 4 bases at J, leaving 4 bases unmatched. Per germline, CDR1 SGHAT and CDR2 FQNNGV. CDR3 in amino acids: CASSSSGPYEQYF. The CDR3 bases are TGTGCCAGCAGCTCTAGCGGACCTTACGAGCAGTACTTC.

There are a few counts of this clonotype. The chain uses TRBV7-9 and TRBJ1-5; 7 bases are shared with TRBD1. Trimming took 5 bases from V and 9 from J; bases not matched to a gene: 13. Germline lookup yields CDR1 SEHNR and CDR2 FQNEAQ (reference sequence). The CDR3 length is 15 residues. The CDR3 region is CASSPLGAGGLPQHF. DNA of the CDR3: TGTGCCAGCAGCCCCCTCGGGGCAGGGGGTTTGCCCCAGCATTTT.

This clonotype was counted at least ten times. This chain connects TRBV6-2 or TRBV6-3 to TRBJ2-3, with unresolved D. V dropped 2 bases and J dropped 7 bases, with 7 bases sitting between them. CDR1 and CDR2 (germline): MNHEY, SVGEGT. The CDR3 is 12 residues long. The CDR3 sequence: CASSYAGNTQYF. CDR3 bases: TGTGCCAGCAGTTACGCTGGAAATACGCAGTATTTT.

This clonotype was observed many times. The chain joins TRBV5-1 to TRBJ2-3; D remains unclear. The CDR3 consists of 14 residues. The V end lost 2 bases, the J end lost 0 bases, and 7 bases lay between the germline ends. Germline CDR1 SGHRS, CDR2 YFSETQ. In nucleotides, the CDR3 is TGCGCCAGCAGCTTCCACGATAGCACAGATACGCAGTATTTT. Protein sequence: CASSFHDSTDTQYF.

DNA for the CDR3: TGTGCCAGCAGCTCTCTAATCGGACAGGTTAACTATGGCTACACCTTC. Protein: CASSSLIGQVNYGYTF. This sequence joins TRBV7-9 and TRBJ1-2; 7 bases map to TRBD1. This CDR3 has 16 amino acids. The germline V gene encodes CDR1 SEHNR and CDR2 FQNEAQ (reference sequence). With V trimmed by 4 bases and J by 1 base, 9 bases remained unmatched.

This clonotype has a count of ten or more. The rearrangement joins TRBV5-6 to TRBJ1-5; 9 bases align to TRBD1. J gave up 9 bases and V 4 bases, and 5 bases lay outside the gene matches. Germline loops: CDR1 SGHDT, CDR2 YYEEEE. The CDR3 is 13 residues long. The CDR3 DNA is TGTGCCAGCAGCCGGGACAGGGTAGTGCCCCAGCATTTT. Translation: CASSRDRVVPQHF.

J is TRBJ2-4 and V is TRBV19, with 10 bases fitting TRBD2. The CDR3 sequence is 15 residues long. CDR1 and CDR2 (germline): LNHDA, SQIVND (reference sequence). Unmatched junction bases numbered 11, after V lost 8 bases and J lost 7 bases. CDR3 sequence (DNA): TGTGCCAGTCGGGCTAGCGGGGGTGGAATTAACATTCAGTACTTC. It is translated as CASRASGGGINIQYF.

The sample holds many counts of this clonotype. This sequence joins TRBV6-5 and TRBJ2-2, with 7 bases fitting TRBD1. Germline loops: CDR1 MNHEY, CDR2 SVGAGI. The CDR3 covers 15 residues. The J segment lost 7 bases and the V segment lost 2 bases, leaving 7 bases of the junction unmatched. For the CDR3, the DNA is TGTGCCAGCAGTTACATTGACAGGGAATACGGGGAGCTGTTTTTT. Amino acids: CASSYIDREYGELFF.

This clonotype came up many times. The chain joins TRBV20-1 to TRBJ2-3; D is ambiguous. V lost 2 bases and J 2 bases, leaving 17 bases between the germline ends. The germline V gene encodes CDR1 DFQATT and CDR2 SNEGSKA (reference sequence). This CDR3 has 16 amino acids. As DNA, the CDR3 is TGCAGTGCTAGACGAAGTGGGAATGTATTCACAGATACGCAGTATTTT. It is translated as CSARRSGNVFTDTQYF.

J is TRBJ1-5 and V is TRBV30; unclear D gene. This CDR3 has 14 amino acids. Germline V CDR1 and CDR2: GTSNPN, SVGIG (reference sequence). The germline V and J ends were trimmed by 0 bases and 7 bases, with 13 bases remaining between them. The DNA of the CDR3 is TGTGCCTGGAGTGTAGGTGGGCTTGGGCAGCCCCAGCATTTT. Protein sequence: CAWSVGGLGQPQHF.

This clonotype was seen many times. The chain couples TRBV9 to TRBJ1-4; no clear D. Germline values: CDR1 SGDLS, CDR2 YYNGEE. Trimming removed 3 bases from V and 8 bases from J, with 17 bases in between. The CDR3 extends over 15 amino acids. CDR3 protein: CASSGGQRADEKLFF. CDR3 nucleotides: TGTGCCAGCAGCGGAGGCCAGCGGGCGGACGAAAAACTGTTTTTT. The variable domain in full, with the rest retrieved from reference TRBV9 and TRBJ1-4, is DSGVTQTPKHLITATGQRVTLRCSPRSGDLSVYWYQQSLDQGLQFLIQYYNGEERAKGNILERFSAQQFPDLHSELNLSSLELGDSALYFCASSGGQRADEKLFFGSGTQLSVL.

The gene calls are TRBV6-1 and TRBJ1-5; the match to TRBD1 covers 9 bases. This CDR3 has 12 amino acids. V lost 8 bases to trimming and J lost 7 bases; unmatched junction nucleotides: 3. Germline V CDR1 and CDR2: MNHNS, SASEGT. Here the CDR3 reads CASRDRAQPQHF. The CDR3 region has the DNA TGTGCCAGCCGGGACAGGGCACAGCCCCAGCATTTT.

At least ten counts were recorded for this clonotype. V usage is TRBV7-9 and J usage is TRBJ2-2; 7 bases map to TRBD1. The CDR3 sequence is 13 residues long. With 4 bases clipped from V and 7 bases from J, the junction kept 3 bases outside the gene matches. The V gene's germline CDR1 is SEHNR and CDR2 FQNEAQ (reference sequence). This CDR3 reads CASSYTGVGELFF. CDR3 DNA sequence: TGTGCCAGCAGCTACACAGGGGTCGGGGAGCTGTTTTTT.

The rearrangement joins TRBV7-2 to TRBJ2-3; TRBD2 is a possible D gene (6 bases). CDR1 is SGHTA and CDR2 is FQGNSA in the germline V gene. V dropped 2 bases and J dropped 1 base, with 10 bases sitting between them. The CDR3 extends over 15 amino acids. Written as DNA, the CDR3 is TGTGCCAGCAGCTTACGGGAGTCGGGCACAGATACGCAGTATTTT. Protein product: CASSLRESGTDTQYF.

This clonotype has ten or more counts. V and J are TRBV7-8 and TRBJ2-7, with D perhaps TRBD1 (5 bases). The CDR3 runs to 14 residues. The V gene lost 7 bases and the J gene lost 6 bases, with 19 bases spanning the gap. The germline V gene encodes CDR1 SGHVS and CDR2 FQNEAQ. CDR3 protein: CASTIARVEAEQYF. The CDR3 bases are TGTGCCAGCACCATAGCCAGGGTCGAGGCCGAGCAGTACTTC.

This clonotype was seen at least ten times. The rearrangement joins TRBV7-2 to TRBJ2-7; 14 positions match TRBD2. The CDR3 is 16 amino acids. Germline V CDR1 and CDR2: SGHTA, FQGNSA. The V gene end was trimmed by 0 bases and the J gene end by 5 bases; junction bases not matched to a gene: 3. The chain's CDR3 is CASSLAGTSGSNEQYF. CDR3 coding DNA: TGTGCCAGCAGCTTAGCCGGGACTAGCGGGAGTAACGAGCAGTACTTC.

This clonotype has at least ten counts. The chain recombines TRBV29-1 with TRBJ2-7, with a weak D call TRBD2 (6 bases). Trimming took 4 bases from V and 6 from J, leaving 22 bases between them. The germline gives CDR1 SQVTM, CDR2 ANQGSEA. This CDR3 has 15 amino acids. CDR3 residues: CSVVPHRGMNGEQYF. As DNA, the CDR3 is TGCAGCGTTGTCCCTCATCGCGGGATGAACGGCGAGCAGTACTTC.

This clonotype was observed many times. The rearrangement links TRBV6-2 or TRBV6-3 to TRBJ2-1, with 10 bases identical to TRBD1. CDR3 length: 15 amino acids. Germline CDR1 MNHEY, CDR2 SVGEGT. Trimming cost V 6 bases and J 3 bases; bases outside gene matches: 5. The DNA of the CDR3 is TGTGCCAGCAGGGCCGGGACAGGGGTCTACAATGAGCAGTTCTTC. Translated: CASRAGTGVYNEQFF.

The table lists this clonotype with many counts. The CDR3 coding sequence is TGTGCCAGCAGCTCAGGACTAGCGGGAGTCCGCACAGATACGCAGTATTTT. Translating it yields CASSSGLAGVRTDTQYF. The V and J genes are TRBV5-5 and TRBJ2-3; 13 positions match TRBD2. This CDR3 comprises 17 residues. Trimming took 3 bases from V and 1 from J; bases not matched to a gene: 5. Looked up from germline, CDR1 is SGHKS and CDR2 is YYEKEE (reference sequence).

This clonotype was recorded many times. The chain couples TRBV2 to TRBJ2-1; no clear D gene. The CDR3 contains 12 residues. Trimming pared 1 base from V and 9 bases from J, leaving 7 bases between. The germline gives CDR1 SNHLY, CDR2 FYNNEI. Here the CDR3 reads CASSEGGLEQFF. The CDR3 coding sequence is TGTGCCAGCAGTGAAGGCGGTCTTGAGCAGTTCTTC.

A word on this clonotype: A clone one base away is much larger, so this may be a read error. The V gene is TRBV6-1, the J gene TRBJ1-3; no reliable D call. The CDR3 has 14 amino acids. Germline V lookup: CDR1 MNHNS, CDR2 SASEGT. The CDR3 loop reads CASRSYTSGNAIYF. The CDR3 DNA sequence: TGTGCCAGCAGATCTTACACCTCTGGAAACGCCATATATTTT.

This clonotype came up many times. The rearrangement links TRBV20-1 to TRBJ1-1; D perhaps matches TRBD1 (6 bases). The CDR3 consists of 15 residues. The ends were cut back, 6 bases at V and 1 base at J, with 18 bases in the middle. Germline V CDR1 and CDR2: DFQATT, SNEGSKA (reference sequence). The CDR3 loop is CSALPPGQWNTEAFF. As DNA, the CDR3 is TGCAGTGCCCTACCTCCGGGACAATGGAACACTGAAGCTTTCTTT.

The rearrangement uses TRBV10-3 and TRBJ2-5; 8 nucleotides line up with TRBD1. J gave up 5 bases and V 5 bases, and 16 bases lay outside the gene matches. This CDR3 region has 17 residues. Germline V gene sequence: CDR1 ENHRY, CDR2 SYGVKD. CDR3 amino acids: CAISLKEQGGIGETQYF. As DNA, the CDR3 is TGTGCCATCAGTTTAAAAGAACAGGGGGGAATAGGGGAGACCCAGTACTTC.

This clonotype was picked up a small number of times. This chain uses TRBV10-3 with TRBJ1-1, with D possibly being TRBD1 (6 bases). Trimming took off 8 bases at V and 1 base at J, with 17 bases between the two ends. CDR1 and CDR2 (germline): ENHRY, SYGVKD. This CDR3 comprises 15 residues. The CDR3 region has the DNA TGTGCCATCTCTAATCGACAGGCCAAGAACACTGAAGCTTTCTTT. Encoded protein: CAISNRQAKNTEAFF.

This clonotype was seen repeatedly, ten times or more. The V and J genes are TRBV11-1 and TRBJ2-7; D gene ambiguous. The CDR3 length is 12 residues. Looked up from germline, CDR1 is SGHAT and CDR2 is FQDESV (reference sequence). Trimming removed 6 bases from V and 2 bases from J, with 8 bases in between. The CDR3 region is CASSSLAYEQYF. CDR3 DNA sequence: TGTGCCAGCAGTTCGCTGGCCTACGAGCAGTACTTC. Looking up the rest from reference TRBV11-1 and TRBJ2-7 gives the full variable domain: EAEVAQSPRYKITEKSQAVAFWCDPISGHATLYWYRQILGQGPELLVQFQDESVVDDSQLPKDRFSAERLKGVDSTLKIQPAELGDSAMYLCASSSLAYEQYFGPGTRLTVT.

This clonotype turned up a few times. V gene TRBV9 combines with J gene TRBJ1-2; D is unclear. Trimming shortened V by 3 bases and J by 5 bases, and 23 bases separated the two germline ends. From germline, CDR1 is SGDLS and CDR2 YYNGEE. The CDR3 runs 17 residues. In DNA form, the CDR3 reads TGTGCCAGCAGCGACAGCCCCTGGGGAAGATCGCCGTATGGCTACACCTTC. Protein: CASSDSPWGRSPYGYTF. The complete variable domain, with remaining parts taken from reference TRBV9 and TRBJ1-2, reads DSGVTQTPKHLITATGQRVTLRCSPRSGDLSVYWYQQSLDQGLQFLIQYYNGEERAKGNILERFSAQQFPDLHSELNLSSLELGDSALYFCASSDSPWGRSPYGYTFGSGTRLTVV.

As regards this clonotype: It is likely a read error: a sequence one base away is far more abundant. The rearrangement uses TRBV11-2 and TRBJ2-1, with D hard to call. The V and J ends lost 1 base and 10 bases respectively, with 11 bases between them. The CDR3 has 13 amino acids. Germline V gives CDR1 SGHAT, CDR2 FQNNGV. CDR3 in DNA: TGTGCCAGCAGCTTAGCCCCCTCTCGGGAGCAGTTCTTC. It translates to CASSLAPSREQFF.

This clonotype was seen ten or more times. The V call is TRBV28, the J call TRBJ2-6; D gene uncertain. V gave up 5 bases and J gave up 3 bases, with 14 bases separating them. The CDR3 is 16 residues long. The germline V gene encodes CDR1 MDHEN and CDR2 SYDVKM. Here the CDR3 reads CASSPSGSRGANVLTF. The CDR3 DNA sequence: TGTGCCAGCAGTCCTTCCGGATCGCGTGGGGCCAACGTCCTGACTTTC.

At least ten counts were recorded for this clonotype. The gene calls are TRBV5-1 and TRBJ2-1, with D perhaps matching TRBD2 (6 bases). The CDR3 contains 17 residues. V shed 3 bases and J shed 0 bases, with 16 bases lying between them. Germline CDR1 SGHRS, CDR2 YFSETQ. CDR3 nucleotide sequence: TGCGCCAGCAGCTCCCTAGGAGCGGGTAACTCCTACAATGAGCAGTTCTTC. This codes for CASSSLGAGNSYNEQFF.